This T cell receptor beta chain appears in the sequencing data of a study of blood T cell repertoires in COVID-19. Across the study: There were acute and convalescent COVID-19 samples, and they came from the United States, Italy and Spain. PBMCs, B-cell-depleted T cells, or T cells provided the cDNA or gDNA that made up the material.

V was pared by 3 bases and J by 2 bases, with 4 bases of the junction left unmatched. This CDR3 is 16 amino acids long. Germline V gene data show CDR1 as LNHDA and CDR2 as SQIVND (reference sequence). With regard to this clone: Other DNA sequences within the sample encode an identical CDR3.

Study processing details: From reference gene primer amplification, estimates of nucleated cell counts were derived. Sequenced by immunoSEQ multiplex PCR; TCRdb stores in-frame clones only, minus some. The V and J calls and the clone size are those of that table, but D and trimming were determined from the DNA. Among about 250,000 clones, about 82% were seen once, and the ten largest hold around 5.5%. This sequence was found in a man aged 50-60 years with COVID-19, enrolled during active disease. The rearrangement uses TRBV19 and TRBJ2-2; 9 nucleotides line up with TRBD1. Sequences were obtained from peripheral blood. The chain's CDR3 is CASSIGDRVNTGELFF. As DNA, the CDR3 is TGTGCCAGTAGTATCGGGGACAGGGTAAACACCGGGGAGCTGTTTTTT.